The rows below give T cell receptor beta chains drawn from one sample of a study of human T cells and chemical hapten exposure. TCRdb redid the calling of the RACE reads with MiXCR, one entry per CDR3 protein. The sample has 70,000 to 90,000 distinct CDR3 sequences, more than 9% seen once; the top ten hold roughly 5%. The starting material was whole blood, obtained in connection with sensitization to the hapten diphenylcyclopropenone (DPC). These receptors were collected from a woman aged 45-60 years with alopecia areata. Some clones in this sample may be carry-over from other donors' samples. Each CDR3 is given with its conserved first and last residue. Each record gives: J gene, D gene, clone size, V gene, CDR3 DNA, CDR3 protein. A D gene is named only where the DNA matches it firmly. Where a row states a size, it is once, few, many or the class of an expanded clone; other rows omit it.

TRBJ1-1,-,-,TRBV20-1,TGCAGTGCTCCCAATCTAAACAAGAACACTGAAGCTTTCTTT,CSAPNLNKNTEAFF
TRBJ2-4,TRBD1,-,TRBV18,TGTGCCAGCTCACCATCACAGGGGGCCAAAAACATTCAGTACTTC,CASSPSQGAKNIQYF
TRBJ2-5,-,-,TRBV6-2/TRBV6-3,TGTGCCAGCAGTTATATGAGGCAAGAGACCCAGTACTTC,CASSYMRQETQYF
TRBJ2-7,-,many,TRBV7-9,TGTGCCAGCAGCTTAGCTGGAGGGCACGAGCAGTACTTC,CASSLAGGHEQYF
TRBJ2-5,TRBD1,-,TRBV5-1,TGCGCCAGCAGCCTAACGACAGGGGAACAAGAGACCCAGTACTTC,CASSLTTGEQETQYF
TRBJ1-1,-,-,TRBV11-2,TGTGCCAGCAGCTTTCCAGGGATGAACACTGAAGCTTTCTTT,CASSFPGMNTEAFF
TRBJ2-4,TRBD2,many,TRBV10-3,TGTGCCATCAGTGAGCCGGTGGGAGGGACAAACATTCAGTACTTC,CAISEPVGGTNIQYF
TRBJ2-7,TRBD1,many,TRBV7-2,TGTGCCAGCAGCTGGGACAGGGGACCCTACGAGCAGTACTTC,CASSWDRGPYEQYF
TRBJ1-1,-,-,TRBV12-3/TRBV12-4,TGTGCCAGCAGCCTCCCCCTGGGGGATGCTGAAGCTTTCTTT,CASSLPLGDAEAFF
TRBJ1-1,-,-,TRBV6-6,TGTGCCAGCAGTCTTCACGTTGGGACGGAGAACACTGAAGCTTTCTTT,CASSLHVGTENTEAFF
TRBJ2-5,TRBD1,few,TRBV3-1,TGTGCCAGCAGCCAAGGTACAGGGGGGTACCAAGAGACCCAGTACTTC,CASSQGTGGYQETQYF
TRBJ2-2,-,-,TRBV30,TGTGCCTGGAGTCAACTGGTCGGCACCGGGGAGCTGTTTTTT,CAWSQLVGTGELFF
TRBJ2-7,-,-,TRBV20-1,TGCAGTGCTAGAGATTCGGCTAGCGTACTCTACGAGCAGTACTTC,CSARDSASVLYEQYF
TRBJ1-1,TRBD1,many,TRBV20-1,TGCAGTGCTGGCTCTCAAGTAGGACAAGGGGGCTTCACTGAAGCTTTCTTT,CSAGSQVGQGGFTEAFF
TRBJ1-4,-,-,TRBV4-3,TGCGCCAGCAGCCCGGACAGTGAGGTTAATGAAAAACTGTTTTTT,CASSPDSEVNEKLFF
TRBJ1-2,-,-,TRBV20-1,TGCAGTGCTAGAGGCAGTTACAACTATGGCTACACCTTC,CSARGSYNYGYTF
TRBJ2-7,-,many,TRBV25-1,TGTGCCAGCAGTGATTCTCGTACTGGTTGGGGGATCGAGCAGTACTTC,CASSDSRTGWGIEQYF
TRBJ1-5,-,-,TRBV24-1,TGTGCCACCAGTGATACAAACGGGCCCGGGAGGAATCAGCCCCAGCATTTT,CATSDTNGPGRNQPQHF
TRBJ2-5,TRBD2,many,TRBV7-9,TGTGCCAGGAAGGAACGACCTAGCGGAGTGTACCAAGAGACCCAGTACTTC,CARKERPSGVYQETQYF
TRBJ1-6,-,many,TRBV6-6,TGTGCCAGCATTTACCGTGTTCCTCCCAAAAGGGGCCTCCACTTT,CASIYRVPPKRGLHF
TRBJ2-2,TRBD2,few,TRBV6-1,TGTGCCAGCGACCGACTAGCGTCGGCCCCCGGGGAGCTGTTTTTT,CASDRLASAPGELFF
TRBJ1-6,TRBD1,few,TRBV7-2,TGTGCCAGCAGCCCTCGACAGGGCTGGAGATCACCCCTCCACTTT,CASSPRQGWRSPLHF